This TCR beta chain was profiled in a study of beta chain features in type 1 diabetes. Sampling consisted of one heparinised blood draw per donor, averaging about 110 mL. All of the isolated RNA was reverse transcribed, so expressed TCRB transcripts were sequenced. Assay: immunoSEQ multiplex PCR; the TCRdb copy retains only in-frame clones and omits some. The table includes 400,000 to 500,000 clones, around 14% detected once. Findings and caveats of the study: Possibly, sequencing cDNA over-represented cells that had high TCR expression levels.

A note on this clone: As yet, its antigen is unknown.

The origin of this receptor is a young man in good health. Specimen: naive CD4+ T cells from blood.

DNA for the CDR3: TGCGCCAGCAGCCGAACAGGGGGCGCAAATACGCAGTATTTT. Encoded protein: CASSRTGGANTQYF. This chain joins TRBV4-3 and TRBJ2-3, with 9 bases identical to TRBD1. V was clipped by 4 bases and J by 7 bases; unmatched bases: 6. This CDR3 has 14 amino acids. Germline-derived CDR1 and CDR2 are LGHNA and YSLEER.